This note documents a single TCR beta chain sequence. The antigen is undetermined. RNA transcripts yielded amplified TCR beta CDR3 regions. In the first round, RT-PCR was carried out with HTBI primers, and a multiplex PCR formed the second round. TCRdb re-analysed the multiplex PCR reads in MiXCR, keeping a single row per CDR3 protein. Of 300,000 to 400,000 distinct CDR3 sequences listed, roughly a sixth are singletons. Germline V CDR1 and CDR2: SEHNR, FQNEAQ (reference sequence). CDR3 length equals 13 residues. Trimming cost V 0 bases and J 7 bases, with 10 bases left between them. The starting material, 8 to 10 ml of fresh peripheral blood, provided the PBMCs. This sample was taken from a study of Graves' ophthalmopathy and Graves' hyperthyroidism. General study findings and limits: Blood was where most expanded thyroid clonotypes above 0.001 frequency also turned up.

Sequenced: peripheral blood. The clonotype originates from an adult man with Graves' ophthalmopathy. The chain combines TRBV7-9 with TRBJ2-7, with D hard to call. CDR3 amino acids: CASSLAGEREQYF. The CDR3, as DNA: TGTGCCAGCAGCTTAGCCGGAGAAAGGGAGCAGTACTTC.